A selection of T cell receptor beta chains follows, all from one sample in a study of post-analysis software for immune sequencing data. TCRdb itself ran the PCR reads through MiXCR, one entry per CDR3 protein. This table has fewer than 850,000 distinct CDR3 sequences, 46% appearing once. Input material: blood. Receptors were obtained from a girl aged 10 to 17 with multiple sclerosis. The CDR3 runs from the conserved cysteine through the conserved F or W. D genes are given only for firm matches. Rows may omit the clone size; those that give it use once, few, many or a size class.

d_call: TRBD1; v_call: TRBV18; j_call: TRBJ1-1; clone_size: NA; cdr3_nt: TGTGCCAGCTCACCACGCCACAGGGGGAACACTGAAGCTTTCTTT; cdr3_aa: CASSPRHRGNTEAFF
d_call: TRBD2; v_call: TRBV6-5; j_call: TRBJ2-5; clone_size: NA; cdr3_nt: TGTGCCAGCAGTTACAGGGGACTAGCGGGAGGGGACAATGAGCAGTACTTC; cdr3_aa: CASSYRGLAGGDNEQYF
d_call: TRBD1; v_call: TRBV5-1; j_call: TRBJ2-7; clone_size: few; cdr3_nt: TGCGCCAGCAGCTTCAGAGGGGGCCTCTCCTACGAGCAGTACTTC; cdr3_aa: CASSFRGGLSYEQYF
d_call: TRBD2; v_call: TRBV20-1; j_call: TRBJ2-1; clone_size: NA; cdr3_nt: TGCAGTGCTAGAGATTGGGGCGCGGGAGGGTACAATGAGCAGTTCTTC; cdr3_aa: CSARDWGAGGYNEQFF
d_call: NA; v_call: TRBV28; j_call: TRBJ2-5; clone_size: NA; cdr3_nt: TGTGCCAGCAGTCCCGCAGGGCCGGGTCAAGAGACCCAGTACTTC; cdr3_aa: CASSPAGPGQETQYF
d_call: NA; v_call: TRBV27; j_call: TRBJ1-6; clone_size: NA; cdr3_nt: TGTGCCAGCACCAACTCCGGCCAGATGGATTCACCCCTCCACTTT; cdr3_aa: CASTNSGQMDSPLHF
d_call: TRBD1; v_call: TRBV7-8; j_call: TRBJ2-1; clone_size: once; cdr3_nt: TGTGCCAGCAGCTTGAACAGGGGGGCCTCGGATGAGCAGTTCTTC; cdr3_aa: CASSLNRGASDEQFF
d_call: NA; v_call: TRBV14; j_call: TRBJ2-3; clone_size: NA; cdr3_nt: TGTGCCAGCAGCCAAGAAAGTTTTATAGATACGCAGTATTTT; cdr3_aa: CASSQESFIDTQYF
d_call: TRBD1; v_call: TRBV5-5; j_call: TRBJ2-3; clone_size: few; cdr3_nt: TGTGCCAGCAACCACGGGACAGGGGGAGGAACAGATACGCAGTATTTT; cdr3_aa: CASNHGTGGGTDTQYF
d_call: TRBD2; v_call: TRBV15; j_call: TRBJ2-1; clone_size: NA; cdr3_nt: TGTGCCACCAGCAGAGATCTAAGACTAGCGAATGAGCAGTTCTTC; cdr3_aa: CATSRDLRLANEQFF
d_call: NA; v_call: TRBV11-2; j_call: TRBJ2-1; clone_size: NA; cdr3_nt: TGTGCCAGCAGCTTCGAACTAGTGGGAGTAGGATACAATGAGCAGTTCTTC; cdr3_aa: CASSFELVGVGYNEQFF
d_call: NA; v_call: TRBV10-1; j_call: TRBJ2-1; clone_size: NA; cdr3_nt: TGCGCCAGCAGTGAGCCTTTCGAGGAGCAGTTCTTC; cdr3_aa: CASSEPFEEQFF
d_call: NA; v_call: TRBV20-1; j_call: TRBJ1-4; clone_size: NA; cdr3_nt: TGCAGTGCTAGAGATCTACAGGAAAAACGGTTTTTT; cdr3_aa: CSARDLQEKRFF
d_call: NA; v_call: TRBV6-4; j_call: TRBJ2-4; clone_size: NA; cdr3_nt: TGTGCCAGCAGTGACTCGCCGACAGGACTCGTCAGAAACATTCAGTACTTC; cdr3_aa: CASSDSPTGLVRNIQYF
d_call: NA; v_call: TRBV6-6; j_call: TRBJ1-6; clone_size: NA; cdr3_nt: TGTGCCAGCAGTTGGGACGGGGATAATTCACCCCTCCACTTT; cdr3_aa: CASSWDGDNSPLHF
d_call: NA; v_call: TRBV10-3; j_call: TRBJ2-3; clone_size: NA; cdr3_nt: TGTGCCATCAAAGGCGGGAGCACAGATACGCAGTATTTT; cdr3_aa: CAIKGGSTDTQYF
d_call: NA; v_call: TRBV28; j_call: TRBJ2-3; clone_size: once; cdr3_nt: TGTGCCAGCAGTTCCCCTCTCCCGGGTACAGATACGCAGTATTTT; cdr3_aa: CASSSPLPGTDTQYF
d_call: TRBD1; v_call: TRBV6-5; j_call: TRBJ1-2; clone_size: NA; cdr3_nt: TGTGCCAGCAATGGACAGGGGACCGATGGCTACACCTTC; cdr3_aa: CASNGQGTDGYTF
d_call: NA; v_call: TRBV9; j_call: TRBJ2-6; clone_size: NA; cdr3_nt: TGTGCCAGCAGCGCCGGGGGATCGAGCTCTGGGGCCAACGTCCTGACTTTC; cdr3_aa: CASSAGGSSSGANVLTF
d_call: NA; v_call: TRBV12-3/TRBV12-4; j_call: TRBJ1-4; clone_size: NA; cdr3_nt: TGTGCCAGCAGTTTACTCGGGGATGAAAAACTGTTTTTT; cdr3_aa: CASSLLGDEKLFF
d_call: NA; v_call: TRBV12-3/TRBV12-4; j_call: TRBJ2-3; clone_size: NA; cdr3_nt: TGTGCCAGCAGTTTATCGGCTAGCGCCCTCACAGATACGCAGTATTTT; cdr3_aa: CASSLSASALTDTQYF
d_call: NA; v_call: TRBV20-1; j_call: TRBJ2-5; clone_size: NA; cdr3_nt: TGCAGTGCTAGAGGGTCGGCCTTAGGCAGGGAGACCCAGTACTTC; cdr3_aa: CSARGSALGRETQYF
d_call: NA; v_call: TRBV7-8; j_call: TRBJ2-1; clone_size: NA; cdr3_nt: TGTGCCAGCAGCTTAGGAAGCTCCCGAGATGAGCAGTTCTTC; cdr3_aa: CASSLGSSRDEQFF
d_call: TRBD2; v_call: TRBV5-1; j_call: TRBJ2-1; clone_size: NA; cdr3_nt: TGCGCCAGCAGCTTTGGGACTAGCGGGCATGAGCAGTTCTTC; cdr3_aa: CASSFGTSGHEQFF
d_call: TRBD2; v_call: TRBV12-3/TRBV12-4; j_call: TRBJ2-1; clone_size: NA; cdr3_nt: TGTGCCAGCAGCCCACTAGCGGGAGTAAACAATGAGCAGTTCTTC; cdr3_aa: CASSPLAGVNNEQFF
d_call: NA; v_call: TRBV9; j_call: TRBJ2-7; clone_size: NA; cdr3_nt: TGTGCCGGCAGCCAAGACCCCGCTAGCGTCTCCTACGAGCAGTACTTC; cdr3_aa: CAGSQDPASVSYEQYF
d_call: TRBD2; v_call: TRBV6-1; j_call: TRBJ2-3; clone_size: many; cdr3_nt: TGTGCCAGCAGTGGGGGACTAGCGGGTTATACGCAGTATTTT; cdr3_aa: CASSGGLAGYTQYF
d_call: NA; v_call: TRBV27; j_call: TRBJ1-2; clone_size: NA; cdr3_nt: TGTGCCAGCAGTTTATTTCGGGGGGCCGGCTATGGCTACACCTTC; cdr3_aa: CASSLFRGAGYGYTF
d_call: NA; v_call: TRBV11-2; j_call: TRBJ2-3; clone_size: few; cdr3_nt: TGTGCCAGCAGCCGGGACGGTTCGCGTCCAGATACGCAGTATTTT; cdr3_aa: CASSRDGSRPDTQYF
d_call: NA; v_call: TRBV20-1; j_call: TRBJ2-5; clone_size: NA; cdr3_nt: TGCAGTGCTATCAGGGCCACCGGGGGAGAGACCCAGTACTTC; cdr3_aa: CSAIRATGGETQYF
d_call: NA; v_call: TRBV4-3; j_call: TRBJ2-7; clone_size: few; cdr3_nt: TGCGCCAGCAGCCAAGATGGGTCTAGATGGGGCGGGCAGTACTTC; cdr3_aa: CASSQDGSRWGGQYF
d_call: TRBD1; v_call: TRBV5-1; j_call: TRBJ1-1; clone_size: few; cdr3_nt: TGCGCCAGCAGCCTGGGACAGGGGATCACTGAAGCTTTCTTT; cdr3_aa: CASSLGQGITEAFF
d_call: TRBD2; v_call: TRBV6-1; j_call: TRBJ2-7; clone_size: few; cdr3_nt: TGTGCCAGCAACCCGACTAGCGGGAGCTACGAGCAGTACTTC; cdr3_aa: CASNPTSGSYEQYF
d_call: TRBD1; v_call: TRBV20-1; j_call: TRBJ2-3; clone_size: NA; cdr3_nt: TGCAGTGCTAGAGATCGAGGACAGGGGGATCCCACAGATACGCAGTATTTT; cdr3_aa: CSARDRGQGDPTDTQYF
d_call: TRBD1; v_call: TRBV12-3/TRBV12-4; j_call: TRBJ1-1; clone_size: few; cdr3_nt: TGTGCCAGCAGTCATCCAGGGGGGATGAACACTGAAGCTTTCTTT; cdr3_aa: CASSHPGGMNTEAFF
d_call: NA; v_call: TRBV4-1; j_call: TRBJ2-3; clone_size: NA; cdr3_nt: TGCGCCAGCAGCCCTTCCCCTGGTTCAGGCACAGATACGCAGTATTTT; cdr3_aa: CASSPSPGSGTDTQYF
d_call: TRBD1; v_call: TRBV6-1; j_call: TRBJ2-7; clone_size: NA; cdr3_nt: TGTGCCAGCAGTGAAGCGGGGGACAGGGGTTACGAGCAGTACTTC; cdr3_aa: CASSEAGDRGYEQYF
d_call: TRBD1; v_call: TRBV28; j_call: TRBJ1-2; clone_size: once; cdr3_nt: TGTGCCAGCAGTTCCTGGGGACAGACTGGTTCACTCGGGGCTGGCTACACCTTC; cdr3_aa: CASSSWGQTGSLGAGYTF
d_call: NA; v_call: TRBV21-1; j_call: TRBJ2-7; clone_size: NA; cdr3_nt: TGTGCCAGCAGCAAAGGGGCCGGGACAGTCTCCTACGAGCAGTACTTC; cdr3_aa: CASSKGAGTVSYEQYF
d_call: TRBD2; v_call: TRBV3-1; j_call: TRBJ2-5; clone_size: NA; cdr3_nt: TGTGCCAGCAGCCTAACCCCTGGAGCTAGCGGGAGGAAGTACAAGGAGACCCAGTACTTC; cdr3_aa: CASSLTPGASGRKYKETQYF
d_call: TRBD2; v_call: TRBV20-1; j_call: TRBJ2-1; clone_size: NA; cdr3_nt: TGCAGTGCTGGTAGGACTAGCGGATTCAATGAGCAGTTCTTC; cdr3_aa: CSAGRTSGFNEQFF
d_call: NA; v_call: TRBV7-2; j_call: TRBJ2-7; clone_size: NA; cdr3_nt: TGTGCCAGCAGCTTAGTGGGGGGAGAGCTCTCCTACGAGCAGTACTTC; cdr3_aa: CASSLVGGELSYEQYF
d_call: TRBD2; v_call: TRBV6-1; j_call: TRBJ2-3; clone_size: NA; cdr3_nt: TGTGCCAGCAGTCCTGGGGGGGAGCAAGGCACAGATACGCAGTATTTT; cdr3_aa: CASSPGGEQGTDTQYF
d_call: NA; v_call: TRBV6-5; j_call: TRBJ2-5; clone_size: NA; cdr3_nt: TGTGCCAGCAGTCCTAGCGTAAGGGAGCAGTACTTC; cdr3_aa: CASSPSVREQYF
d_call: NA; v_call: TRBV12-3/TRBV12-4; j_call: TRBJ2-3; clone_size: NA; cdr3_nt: TGTGCCAGCAGTTTTGGGGCAGAGGAGCAGTATTTT; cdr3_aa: CASSFGAEEQYF
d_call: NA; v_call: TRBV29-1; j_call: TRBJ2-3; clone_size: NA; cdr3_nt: TGCAGCGTTGAAGGCCGAGAGTCTAGCACAGATACGCAGTATTTT; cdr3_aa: CSVEGRESSTDTQYF
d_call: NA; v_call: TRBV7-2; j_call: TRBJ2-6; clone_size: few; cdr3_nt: TGTGCCAGCAGACTAGAGTCCACTGGGGCCAACGTCCTGACTTTC; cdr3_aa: CASRLESTGANVLTF
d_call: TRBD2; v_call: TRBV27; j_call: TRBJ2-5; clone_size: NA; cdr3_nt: TGTGCCAGCAGTCCAGGGTCCGCGGGAGGCCCCGAGACCCAGTACTTC; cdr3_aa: CASSPGSAGGPETQYF
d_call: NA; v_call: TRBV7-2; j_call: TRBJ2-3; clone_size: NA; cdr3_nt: TGTGCCAGCAGCTTAGCTACAGATGCAGATACGCAGTATTTT; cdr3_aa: CASSLATDADTQYF
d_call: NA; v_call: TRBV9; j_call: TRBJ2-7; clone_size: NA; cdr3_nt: TGTGCCAGCAGCGTAGGATGGGGCTACGAGCAGTACTTC; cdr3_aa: CASSVGWGYEQYF
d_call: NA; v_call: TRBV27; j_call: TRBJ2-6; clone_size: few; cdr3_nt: TGTGCCAGCAGTCCCCCACAGGGATCTGGGGCCAACGTCCTGACTTTC; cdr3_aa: CASSPPQGSGANVLTF
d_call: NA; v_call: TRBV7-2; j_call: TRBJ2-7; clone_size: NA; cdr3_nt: TGTGCCAGCAGCGGGAGACAGAGAACCTACGAGCAGTACTTC; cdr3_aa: CASSGRQRTYEQYF
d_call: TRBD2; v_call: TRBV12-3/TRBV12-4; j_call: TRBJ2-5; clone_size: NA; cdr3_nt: TGTGCCAGCTGTCCGAGGCGACTAGCGGGAGAGACCCAGTACTTC; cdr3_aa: CASCPRRLAGETQYF
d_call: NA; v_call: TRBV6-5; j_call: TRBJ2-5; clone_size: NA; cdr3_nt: TGTGCCAGCACCTACGGATGGGGACCTCAAGAGACCCAGTACTTC; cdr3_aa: CASTYGWGPQETQYF
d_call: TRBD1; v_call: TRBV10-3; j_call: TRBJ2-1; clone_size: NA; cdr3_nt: TGTGCCATCAGTGAGAAGGGGACAGGGATATTGGAGCAGTTCTTC; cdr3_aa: CAISEKGTGILEQFF
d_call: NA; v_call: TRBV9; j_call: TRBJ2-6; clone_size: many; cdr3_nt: TGTGCCAGCAGCGTTTCTGGGGCCAACGTCCTGACTTTC; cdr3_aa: CASSVSGANVLTF
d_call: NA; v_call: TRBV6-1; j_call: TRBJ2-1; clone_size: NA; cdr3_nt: TGTGCCAGCAAAGTCGAGTTCAATGAGCAGTTCTTC; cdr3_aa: CASKVEFNEQFF
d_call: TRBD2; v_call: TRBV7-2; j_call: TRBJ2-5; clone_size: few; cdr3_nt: TGTGCCAGCAGCTTATATTCGGGACTAGCGGGAGTTAGGGAGACCCAGTACTTC; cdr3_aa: CASSLYSGLAGVRETQYF
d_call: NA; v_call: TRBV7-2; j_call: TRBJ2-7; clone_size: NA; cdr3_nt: TGTGCCAGCAGCACGAGAGGGGGAACCTACGAGCAGTACTTC; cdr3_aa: CASSTRGGTYEQYF
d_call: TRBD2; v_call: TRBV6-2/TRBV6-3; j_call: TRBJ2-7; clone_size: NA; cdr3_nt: TGTGCCAGCAGTTATTCCCCAGGACTAGCGCTCTACGAGCAGTACTTC; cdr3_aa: CASSYSPGLALYEQYF